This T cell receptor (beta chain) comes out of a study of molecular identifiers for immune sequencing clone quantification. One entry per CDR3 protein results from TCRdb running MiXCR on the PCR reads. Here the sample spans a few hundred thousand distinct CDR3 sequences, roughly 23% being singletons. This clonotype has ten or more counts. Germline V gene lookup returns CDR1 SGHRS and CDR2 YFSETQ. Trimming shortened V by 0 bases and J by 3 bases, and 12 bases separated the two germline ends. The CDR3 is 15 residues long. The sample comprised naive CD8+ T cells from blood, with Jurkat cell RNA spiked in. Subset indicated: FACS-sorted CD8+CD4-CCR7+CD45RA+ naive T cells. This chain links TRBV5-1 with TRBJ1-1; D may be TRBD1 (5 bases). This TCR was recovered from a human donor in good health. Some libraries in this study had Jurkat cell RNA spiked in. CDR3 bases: TGCGCCAGCAGCTTGGTTTTCGACAGTGACACTGAAGCTTTCTTT. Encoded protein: CASSLVFDSDTEAFF.